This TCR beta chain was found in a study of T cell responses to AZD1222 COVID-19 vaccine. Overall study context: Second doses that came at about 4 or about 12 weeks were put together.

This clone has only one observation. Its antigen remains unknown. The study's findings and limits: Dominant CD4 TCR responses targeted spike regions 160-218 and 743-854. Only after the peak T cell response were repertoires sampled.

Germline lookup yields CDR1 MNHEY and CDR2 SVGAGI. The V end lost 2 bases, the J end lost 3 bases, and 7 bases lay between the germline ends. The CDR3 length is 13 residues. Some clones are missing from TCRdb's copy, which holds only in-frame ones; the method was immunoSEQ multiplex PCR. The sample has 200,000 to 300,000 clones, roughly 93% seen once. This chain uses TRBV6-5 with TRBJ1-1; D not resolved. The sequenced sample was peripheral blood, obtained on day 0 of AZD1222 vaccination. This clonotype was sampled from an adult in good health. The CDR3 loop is CASSYLVHTEAFF. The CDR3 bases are TGTGCCAGCAGTTACCTTGTCCACACTGAAGCTTTCTTT.